This entry is about one T cell receptor beta chain. The target antigen is unknown. Once isolated by positive magnetic bead selection, the CD4+ and CD8+ cells had their purity checked by flow cytometry. This entry comes from a study of somatic mutations in cytotoxic T cells in rheumatoid arthritis. Looking at the study overall: A subset of V beta antibody-stained T-cell populations was isolated by flow sorting, reaching nearly 100% purity, and this subset included V beta1+ cells that went on to TCRB sequencing.

This CDR3 has 14 amino acids. Germline loops: CDR1 LNHDA, CDR2 SQIVND (reference sequence). Trimming took 0 bases from V and 5 from J, leaving 10 bases between them. Study conclusions and caveats: Rheumatoid arthritis patients showed slight TRBV07 underrepresentation, and this was not adjusted for multiple comparisons.

Measured with immunoSEQ multiplex PCR; TCRdb has only the in-frame clones, and not every one. This table holds 8,900 or so clones, 60% to 80% found once. V and J are TRBV19 and TRBJ1-1; D is uncertain. The specimen sequenced was CD8+ T cells sorted from blood. The clonotype originates from an adult with rheumatoid arthritis. CDR3 amino acids: CASSIDPRGTEAFF. DNA for the CDR3: TGTGCCAGTAGTATAGACCCGAGAGGGACTGAAGCTTTCTTT.